The clone carrying this T cell receptor (beta chain) was counted many times. The target antigen is unknown. These data come from a study of CD8+CD57+ T cells in acquired aplastic anemia. The wider study: Across the sorted CD4+ and CD8+ cells, DNA amounts averaged approximately 3.1 ug.

General study findings and limits: CD8+ Simpson's diversity did not differ significantly between patients and controls. Comparison of patients with controls identified around 28 shared CD8+ CDR3 sequences.

Before being chosen for sequencing, patients had shown CD8+CD57+ cell expansion by flow cytometry. Severe acquired aplastic anemia was the diagnosis recorded for all patients. Investigators profiled TCR beta VDJ and CDR3 from genomic DNA template. TCRdb fed the reads into MiXCR, producing one record per CDR3 protein. The table lists roughly 200,000 distinct CDR3 sequences, roughly 60% of them singletons. Germline CDR1 SNHLY, CDR2 FYNNEI. This CDR3 is 14 amino acids long. After removal of 7 bases from V and 3 bases from J, the junction contained 7 bases not matched to a gene. This chain links TRBV2 with TRBJ2-3; 7 bases map to TRBD2. Sequencing was carried out using sorted CD4+, CD8+, or CD8+CD57+ T cells (not recorded which) from PBMCs. The clonotype comes from a human donor with aplastic anemia. This chain's CDR3 is CASIRGERTDTQYF. The CDR3 nucleotides are TGTGCCAGCATTCGGGGGGAGAGAACAGATACGCAGTATTTT. The variable domain in full, completed from reference TRBV2 and TRBJ2-3, reads EPEVTQTPSHQVTQMGQEVILRCVPISNHLYFYWYRQILGQKVEFLVSFYNNEISEKSEIFDDQFSVERPDGSNFTLKIRSTKLEDSAMYFCASIRGERTDTQYFGPGTRLTVL.